The rows below give T cell receptor beta chains drawn from one sample of a study of blood T cell repertoires in COVID-19. TCRdb keeps only in-frame clones here, not all; method: immunoSEQ multiplex PCR. The sample has around 150,000 clones; 65% to 85% are singletons. Material: PBMCs or T cells enriched from blood (not recorded which). The receptors originated from a woman aged 60-70 years who had recovered from COVID-19. Each CDR3 is given with its conserved first and last residue. D genes are given only for firm matches. Rows may omit the clone size; those that give it use once, few, many or a size class.

J	D	length	size	V	CDR3	DNA
TRBJ1-3	.	14	few	TRBV6-5	CASSYRGSGNTIYF	TGTGCCAGCAGTTACCGGGGATCTGGAAACACCATATATTTT
TRBJ1-4	TRBD1	14	.	TRBV2	CASSERQGNEKLFF	TGTGCCAGCAGTGAAAGACAGGGAAATGAAAAACTGTTTTTT
TRBJ2-7	TRBD1	16	once	TRBV5-4	CASSLPPGTGGYEQYF	TGTGCCAGCAGCTTGCCGCCCGGGACAGGGGGCTACGAGCAGTACTTC
TRBJ2-7	TRBD2	14	.	TRBV28	CASSPAGGSYEQYF	TGTGCCAGCAGTCCGGCGGGAGGCTCCTACGAGCAGTACTTC
TRBJ1-2	.	15	.	TRBV9	CASSVAGWQGHGYTF	TGTGCCAGCAGCGTAGCAGGTTGGCAGGGTCATGGCTACACCTTC
TRBJ2-5	.	15	.	TRBV5-4	CASSLYGGSQETQYF	TGTGCCAGCAGCTTGTACGGGGGAAGTCAAGAGACCCAGTACTTC
TRBJ2-5	.	14	.	TRBV7-9	CASSFDRAQETQYF	TGTGCCAGCAGCTTTGACAGAGCCCAAGAGACCCAGTACTTC
TRBJ1-4	.	15	.	TRBV11-2	CASGQDWAGNEKLFF	TGTGCCAGCGGCCAGGACTGGGCGGGTAATGAAAAACTGTTTTTT
TRBJ2-5	.	14	.	TRBV18	CASSARGGTETQYF	TGTGCCAGCTCAGCCCGTGGAGGGACAGAGACCCAGTACTTC
TRBJ1-1	.	13	.	TRBV5-1	CASSLDSYTEAFF	TGCGCCAGCAGCTTGGACAGTTACACTGAAGCTTTCTTT
TRBJ1-1	TRBD1	15	.	TRBV5-8	CASSTTGGIPSEAFF	TGTGCCAGCAGCACAACAGGGGGCATCCCCTCTGAAGCTTTCTTT
TRBJ2-3	TRBD1	15	.	TRBV3-1/TRBV3-2	CASSQGQGAGDTQYF	TGTGCCAGCAGCCAAGGACAGGGGGCTGGAGATACGCAGTATTTT
TRBJ2-5	TRBD2	16	.	TRBV18	CASSPLGLANQETQYF	TGTGCCAGCTCACCGCTGGGACTAGCGAACCAAGAGACCCAGTACTTC
TRBJ1-1	TRBD1	12	.	TRBV3-1/TRBV3-2	CASSRTGGEAFF	TGTGCCAGCAGCCGGACAGGGGGTGAAGCTTTCTTT
TRBJ2-5	.	13	.	TRBV7-3	CASSLWAQETQYF	TGTGCCAGCAGCTTGTGGGCCCAAGAGACCCAGTACTTC
TRBJ1-2	.	12	.	TRBV18	CASSPREDGYTF	TGTGCCAGCTCGCCGAGGGAGGATGGCTACACCTTC
TRBJ2-7	.	14	.	TRBV5-1	CASSLGSLGGEQYF	TGCGCCAGCAGCTTGGGCTCTCTAGGAGGCGAGCAGTACTTC
TRBJ1-5	.	12	.	TRBV25-1	CASSDTNQPQHF	TGTGCCAGCAGTGACACAAATCAGCCCCAGCATTTT
TRBJ2-7	.	17	.	TRBV11-2	CASSFSPFGDSSYEQYF	TGTGCCAGCAGCTTTAGCCCCTTTGGAGACAGCTCCTACGAGCAGTACTTC
TRBJ1-1	.	13	.	TRBV29-1	CSARRQANTEAFF	TGCAGCGCTCGCCGGCAGGCGAACACTGAAGCTTTCTTT
TRBJ1-2	.	14	.	TRBV29-1	CSVEEVKGGFGYTF	TGCAGCGTTGAAGAGGTTAAGGGAGGGTTTGGCTACACCTTC
TRBJ1-5	TRBD1	20	once	TRBV6-4	CASSDLDHIPGQGLCQPQHF	TGTGCCAGCAGTGACTTAGATCACATCCCGGGACAGGGTTTATGTCAGCCCCAGCATTTT
TRBJ2-1	TRBD2	15	.	TRBV27	CASSPGTSLSDEQFF	TGTGCCAGCAGCCCCGGGACTAGCTTATCAGATGAGCAGTTCTTC
TRBJ1-1	.	14	.	TRBV5-1	CASSRDSQNTEAFF	TGCGCCAGCAGCAGAGACAGTCAGAACACTGAAGCTTTCTTT
TRBJ2-1	TRBD2	18	.	TRBV10-3	CAISGASGGDSSYNEQFF	TGTGCCATCAGTGGGGCTAGCGGGGGGGATAGCTCCTACAATGAGCAGTTCTTC
TRBJ1-5	.	13	.	TRBV18	CASSLRQREAQHF	TGTGCCAGCTCACTTCGACAGCGAGAGGCCCAGCATTTT
TRBJ2-1	.	17	.	TRBV11-2	CASSLVPSASSYNEQFF	TGTGCCAGCAGCTTAGTTCCTAGCGCCAGCTCCTACAATGAGCAGTTCTTC
TRBJ1-2	TRBD1	13	few	TRBV30	CALVGQGNYGYTF	TGTGCCCTGGTGGGACAGGGGAACTATGGCTACACCTTC
TRBJ1-2	TRBD1	14	.	TRBV7-3	CASSPHQGAFGYTF	TGTGCCAGCAGCCCTCACCAGGGGGCCTTCGGCTACACCTTC
TRBJ1-1	.	15	once	TRBV4-1	CASSQTGTLNTEAFF	TGCGCCAGCAGCCAGACCGGGACATTGAACACTGAAGCTTTCTTT
TRBJ1-4	.	15	.	TRBV2	CASSEDLGLSEKLFF	TGTGCCAGCAGTGAAGATCTGGGACTTTCGGAAAAACTGTTTTTT
TRBJ1-6	.	12	once	TRBV3-1/TRBV3-2	CASSQKWPPLHF	TGTGCCAGCAGCCAAAAGTGGCCACCCCTCCACTTT
TRBJ1-2	.	14	.	TRBV6-5	CASSYLQGIYGYTF	TGTGCCAGCAGTTACTTACAGGGAATCTATGGCTACACCTTC
TRBJ2-7	.	13	.	TRBV19	CASSPGSLYEQYF	TGTGCCAGTTCCCCCGGGTCCCTCTACGAGCAGTACTTC
TRBJ2-7	TRBD1	13	once	TRBV19	CASCHRDRGLKYF	TGTGCCAGTTGCCACCGGGACAGGGGATTGAAGTACTTC
TRBJ2-7	TRBD1	16	.	TRBV6-1	CASSEPGNRGTGEQYF	TGTGCCAGCAGTGAACCCGGGAACAGGGGGACGGGCGAGCAGTACTTC
TRBJ2-1	TRBD1	14	once	TRBV5-1	CASKGQGASNEQFF	TGCGCCAGCAAAGGACAGGGGGCTAGCAATGAGCAGTTCTTC
TRBJ1-1	.	11	once	TRBV19	CASGPSTEAFF	TGTGCCAGTGGCCCTTCGACTGAAGCTTTCTTT
TRBJ2-2	.	15	.	TRBV27	CASSPQGSNTGELFF	TGTGCCAGCAGTCCCCAGGGTTCGAACACCGGGGAGCTGTTTTTT
TRBJ1-2	.	13	.	TRBV7-9	CASSLSGLDGYTF	TGTGCCAGCAGCTTGTCGGGGTTAGATGGCTACACCTTC
TRBJ2-7	TRBD2	15	once	TRBV4-2	CASSQDQGRAYEQYF	TGTGCCAGCAGCCAAGATCAAGGGAGGGCCTACGAGCAGTACTTC
TRBJ1-4	.	13	.	TRBV2	CASSDLTNEKLFF	TGTGCCAGCAGTGACCTAACTAATGAAAAACTGTTTTTT
TRBJ1-2	.	16	.	TRBV7-9	CASSPGGFGDNYGYTF	TGTGCCAGCAGCCCAGGAGGGTTCGGGGATAACTATGGCTACACCTTC
TRBJ2-1	TRBD2	15	.	TRBV2	CASTLGAGGVNEQFF	TGTGCCAGCACCCTAGGAGCGGGAGGGGTGAATGAGCAGTTCTTC
TRBJ1-4	TRBD1	15	.	TRBV5-4	CASSLQGRENEKLFF	TGTGCCAGCAGCTTACAGGGGCGTGAAAATGAAAAACTGTTTTTT
TRBJ2-3	TRBD1	17	once	TRBV4-1	CASSQGRGTGGADTQYF	TGCGCCAGCAGCCAAGGGCGCGGGACAGGGGGGGCAGATACGCAGTATTTT
TRBJ1-5	TRBD1	15	.	TRBV28	CASSFITGGKQPQHF	TGTGCCAGCAGTTTTATAACAGGGGGTAAGCAGCCCCAGCATTTT
TRBJ1-5	TRBD1	15	once	TRBV2	CASSVMGQGNQPQHF	TGTGCCAGCAGTGTTATGGGACAGGGCAATCAGCCCCAGCATTTT
TRBJ1-2	.	12	.	TRBV29-1	CSTDAGVGGYTF	TGCAGCACAGATGCAGGGGTGGGTGGCTACACCTTC
TRBJ2-3	TRBD1	16	.	TRBV5-1	CASSLERQGGTDTQYF	TGCGCCAGCAGCTTGGAGCGGCAGGGGGGCACAGATACGCAGTATTTT
TRBJ2-7	TRBD2	16	.	TRBV27	CASSSLAGGRAYEQYF	TGTGCCAGCAGTTCACTAGCGGGGGGCCGAGCCTACGAGCAGTACTTC
TRBJ1-4	TRBD1	15	.	TRBV4-1	CASSPAAGQGEKLFF	TGCGCCAGCAGCCCGGCAGCAGGACAGGGTGAAAAACTGTTTTTT
TRBJ2-2	.	15	.	TRBV3-1/TRBV3-2	CASSLAPVGTGELFF	TGTGCCAGCAGCCTGGCCCCGGTCGGGACCGGGGAGCTGTTTTTT
TRBJ2-7	.	14	few	TRBV5-1	CASSLVSGSYEQYF	TGCGCCAGCAGCTTGGTCTCGGGCTCCTACGAGCAGTACTTC